The sequence of this T cell receptor (beta chain) was determined in a study of blood T cells in healthy people across ages. The use of a sample-barcoded 5' primer and a J-beta primer mix characterized a second PCR of roughly 6 to 12 cycles. Every cDNA molecule carried a tag from a template-switch adaptor bearing 12 random nucleotides. At least 3 million CDR3-containing paired-end reads were obtained per sample. Using its own MiXCR run on the 5' RACE reads, TCRdb lists one record per CDR3 protein. The repertoire holds roughly 1,300,000 distinct CDR3 sequences, with approximately 59% as singletons. Germline loops: CDR1 MNHEY, CDR2 SVGAGI. The CDR3 has 14 amino acids. This clonotype was seen a handful of times. Its antigen is currently unknown. Findings of the study overall: Leaving the PBMCs unsorted stopped any conclusive comparison of naive versus antigen-experienced cells.

Per sample, at least 6 micrograms of total RNA were extracted. This sequence originates from a man aged 18 to 30 in good health. Sequenced material: blood. The V and J genes are TRBV6-5 and TRBJ2-5, with TRBD1 identical over 12 bases. The closer fit of TRBJ2-7 to the DNA end suggests the J call may be wrong. The DNA of the CDR3 is TGTGCCAGCACACCCCCGGGACAGGGGGCCGAGCAGTACTTC. This gives the protein CASTPPGQGAEQYF.